The T cell receptor beta chain described here comes from a study of lymphopenia after photon versus proton radiotherapy. Study-level points and caveats: After the lymphocyte nadir, photon-treated repertoires showed oligoclonal expansion, especially of CD8+ Temra cells. Survival link was tested only in deceased patients; proton benefit remains a possibility. Photon-treated patients lost naive T cells and TCR diversity; proton-treated stayed stable.

Germline V gene data show CDR1 as SGDLS and CDR2 as YYNGEE. The CDR3 has 16 residues. V lost 1 base to trimming and J lost 7 bases; unmatched junction nucleotides: 9. As concerns this clone: Its antigen is currently unknown.

TCRdb's copy holds only in-frame clones and misses some; the assay was immunoSEQ multiplex PCR. This repertoire shows roughly 23,000 clones, around 89% found once; its top ten account for more than 9.5%. Here the sequenced sample was peripheral blood, taken from a patient treated with proton-based radiotherapy. This receptor was taken from a man older than 75 with esophageal cancer. The genes are TRBV9 and TRBJ1-2, with 11 bases that match TRBD1. The CDR3 sequence: CASSVLPAGTGGGYTF. The DNA of the CDR3 is TGTGCCAGCAGCGTACTCCCCGCCGGGACAGGGGGTGGCTACACCTTC.